Only a few counts were recorded for the clone carrying this T cell receptor beta chain. Its antigen is not known. Primers used in a second PCR of roughly 7 to 12 cycles were a sample-barcoded 5' primer and a J-beta primer mix. Each cDNA molecule was tagged by a template-switch adaptor with 12 random nucleotides. TCRdb re-called the 5' RACE reads with MiXCR, one entry per CDR3 protein. This sample yields over 950,000 distinct CDR3 sequences, of which roughly half are seen a single time; about a fifth belongs to the top ten. Per sample, a minimum of 6 million PBMCs were isolated. Samples each had at least 6 micrograms of total RNA extracted. These data are taken from a study of blood T cells in healthy people across ages. Study-level findings and limits: Any changes in expanded clonotypes were possibly confounded, as donor CMV status remained unknown.

The germline gives CDR1 SQVTM, CDR2 ANQGSEA. The CDR3 is 15 amino acids. Trimming left V 4 bases short and J 5 bases short, with 20 bases between. The sample consisted of blood. The receptor's source is a woman aged 60 to 75 in good health. J is TRBJ1-1 and V is TRBV29-1; maybe TRBD1 (5 bases). For the CDR3, the DNA is TGCAGCGTTGCCAGTATCTGGGGCCTCGCGACTGAAGCTTTCTTT. This sequence encodes CSVASIWGLATEAFF.